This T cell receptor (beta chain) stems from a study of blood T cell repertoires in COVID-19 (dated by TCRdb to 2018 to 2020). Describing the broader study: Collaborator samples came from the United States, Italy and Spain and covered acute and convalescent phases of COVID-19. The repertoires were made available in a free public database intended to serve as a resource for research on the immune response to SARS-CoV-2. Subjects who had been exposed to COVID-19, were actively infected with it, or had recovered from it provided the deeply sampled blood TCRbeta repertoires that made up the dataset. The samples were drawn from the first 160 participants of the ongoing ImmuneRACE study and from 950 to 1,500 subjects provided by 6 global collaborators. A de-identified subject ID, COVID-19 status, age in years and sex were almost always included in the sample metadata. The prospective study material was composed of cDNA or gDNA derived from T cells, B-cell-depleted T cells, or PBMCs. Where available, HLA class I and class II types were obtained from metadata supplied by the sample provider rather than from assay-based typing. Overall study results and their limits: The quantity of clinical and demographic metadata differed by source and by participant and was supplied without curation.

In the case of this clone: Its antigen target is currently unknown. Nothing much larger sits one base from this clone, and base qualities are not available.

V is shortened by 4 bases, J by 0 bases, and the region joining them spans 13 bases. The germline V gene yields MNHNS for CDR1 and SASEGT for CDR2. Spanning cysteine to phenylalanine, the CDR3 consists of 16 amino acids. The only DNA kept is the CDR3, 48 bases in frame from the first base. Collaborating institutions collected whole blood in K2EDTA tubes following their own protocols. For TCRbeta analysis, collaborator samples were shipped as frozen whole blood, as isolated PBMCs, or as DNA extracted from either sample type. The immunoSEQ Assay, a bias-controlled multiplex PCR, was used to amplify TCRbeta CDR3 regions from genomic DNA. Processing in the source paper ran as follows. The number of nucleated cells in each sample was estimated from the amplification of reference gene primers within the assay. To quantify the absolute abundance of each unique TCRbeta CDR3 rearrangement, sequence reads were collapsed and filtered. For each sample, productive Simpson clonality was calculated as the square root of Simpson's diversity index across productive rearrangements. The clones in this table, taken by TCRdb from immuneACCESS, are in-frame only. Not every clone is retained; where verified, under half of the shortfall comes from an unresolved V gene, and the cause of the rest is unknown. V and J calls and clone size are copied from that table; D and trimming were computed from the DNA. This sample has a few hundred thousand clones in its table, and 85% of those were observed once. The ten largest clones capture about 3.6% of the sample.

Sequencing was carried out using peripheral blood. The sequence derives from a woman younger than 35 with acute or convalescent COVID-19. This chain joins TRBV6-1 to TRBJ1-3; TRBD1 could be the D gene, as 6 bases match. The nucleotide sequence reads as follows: TGTGCCAGCAGTGTGGACCAGGGGCCCTCTGGAAACACCATATATTTT. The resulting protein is CASSVDQGPSGNTIYF.